The 7 T cell receptor beta chains in this list originate from one sample, sequenced in a study of T cell repertoires in cytomegalovirus infection. TCRdb used MiXCR to reprocess the reads, holding one entry per CDR3 protein. The profile covers almost 550,000 distinct CDR3 sequences, with 15% to 20% appearing a single time and 20% to 30% taken by the ten largest. Sequencing used CD8+ T cells from PBMCs. The receptors derive from a human donor in good health (CMV status not recorded). Some clones in this sample may be carry-over from other donors' samples.

This chain connects TRBV6-6 to TRBJ2-7, with 8 bases identical to TRBD2. Germline lookup yields CDR1 MNHNY and CDR2 SVGAGI (reference sequence). The length of the CDR3 is 14 residues. V shed 6 bases, J shed 5 bases, and the junction held 9 bases outside the gene matches. CDR3 in DNA: TGTGCCAGCAGCACGGGACTAGAGATCCACGAGCAGTACTTC. Amino acids: CASSTGLEIHEQYF.

The J gene is TRBJ1-4, the V gene TRBV2; the match to TRBD1 covers 8 bases. Germline CDR1 and CDR2: SNHLY and FYNNEI. The trim removed 6 bases at V and 8 bases at J, leaving 8 bases unmatched. The CDR3 contains 14 residues. In DNA form, the CDR3 reads TGTGCCAGCAGCCCGGACAGGGAAGGAGAAAAACTGTTTTTT. It codes for CASSPDREGEKLFF.

V usage is TRBV20-1 and J usage is TRBJ2-1; the match to TRBD1 covers 7 bases. The CDR3 spans 15 residues. Germline values: CDR1 DFQATT, CDR2 SNEGSKA (reference sequence). With V trimmed by 3 bases and J by 5 bases, 10 bases remained unmatched. The CDR3 region has the DNA TGCAGTGCTAGGGGCTCCCGGGACAGAGACAATGAGCAGTTCTTC. It encodes CSARGSRDRDNEQFF.

Concerning this clonotype: The junction does not match germline at one end; this may be a read error. The V gene is TRBV20-1, the J gene TRBJ2-7; TRBD1 might be the D (5 bases). The CDR3 runs 16 residues. CDR1 and CDR2 from the germline V gene are DFQATT and SNEGSKA (reference sequence). The CDR3 sequence: CSARVWVTAFSYVQYF. The DNA for the CDR3 is TGCAGTGCTAGAGTTTGGGTGACAGCCTTCTCCTACGTGCAGTACTTC.

This clonotype was detected ten times or more. The chain recombines TRBV19 with TRBJ2-1; D uncertain. V lost 2 bases to trimming and J lost 4 bases, with 12 bases between them. Germline V gives CDR1 LNHDA, CDR2 SQIVND (reference sequence). This CDR3 contains 15 residues. CDR3 sequence (DNA): TGTGCCAGTAGTATAAGCTTTGCTGGTTACAATGAGCAGTTCTTC. Protein sequence: CASSISFAGYNEQFF.

In its sample, this clonotype was seen many times. The V gene is TRBV12-3 or TRBV12-4, the J gene TRBJ1-1; weak D call: TRBD1 (6 bases). CDR3 length equals 18 residues. The V end was cut by 4 bases, the J end by 3 bases, with 24 bases between. Written as DNA, the CDR3 is TGTGCCAGCAGTTCCCCGAAAACCGCAACAGGGAAGGACACTGAAGCTTTCTTT. It codes for CASSSPKTATGKDTEAFF.

This clonotype was found a few times. At one end, the junction sequence differs from germline, possibly due to a read error. CDR3 sequence reads: CASSSGGEAFF. CDR3 DNA sequence: TGTGCCAGCAGCTCCGGGGGTGAAGCTTTCTTT. This chain joins TRBV5-1 and TRBJ1-1, with D maybe TRBD1 (5 bases). CDR3 length: 11 residues. Per the germline V gene, CDR1 is SGHRS and CDR2 is YFSETQ.